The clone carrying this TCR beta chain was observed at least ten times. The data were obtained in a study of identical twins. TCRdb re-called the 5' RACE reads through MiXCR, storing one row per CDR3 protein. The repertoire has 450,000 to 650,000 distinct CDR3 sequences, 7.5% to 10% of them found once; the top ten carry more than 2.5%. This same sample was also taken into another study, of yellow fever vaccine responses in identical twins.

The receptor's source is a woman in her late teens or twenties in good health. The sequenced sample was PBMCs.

CDR3 DNA sequence: TGCGCCAGCAGCCAAGAGGACCTGATAGCTGGCGATACGCAGTATTTT. Its translation is CASSQEDLIAGDTQYF. The gene calls are TRBV4-1 and TRBJ2-3; D gene uncertain. The germline V gene encodes CDR1 MGHRA and CDR2 YSYEKL. The CDR3 is 16 residues long. Trimming pared 0 bases from V and 6 bases from J, leaving 16 bases between.